This TCR beta chain was identified in a study of prognosis after radiotherapy for stage I lung cancer. Whole-study context: All of the enrolled patients had stage I non-small cell lung cancer, and they joined between April 2018 and January 2019. All non-small cell lung cancer patients were considered medically inoperable.

The patients, a group without prior chemotherapy, radiotherapy or other malignancies, were all node-negative on CT and PET/CT. Genomic DNA was the source, and TCR beta CDR3 was amplified from it by two-round multiplex PCR. Round one of PCR was performed, and it used primers specific to each TRBV and TRBJ gene. TCRdb independently ran MiXCR on the multiplex PCR reads; one entry per CDR3 protein. The table includes almost 20,000 distinct CDR3 sequences, around 26% detected once. The CDR3 runs to 15 residues. V lost 4 bases and J lost 3; bases outside the gene matches: 9. Germline CDR1 is KGHSH and CDR2 is LQKENI.

Sequenced material: PBMCs, taken before or after stereotactic body radiation therapy (not recorded which). The TCR sequence derives from a donor older than 45 with non-small cell lung cancer. The gene calls are TRBV18 and TRBJ2-7; 7 nucleotides match TRBD1. The CDR3 loop reads CASSRGQESFYEQYF. DNA for the CDR3: TGTGCCAGCTCACGAGGACAGGAATCCTTCTACGAGCAGTACTTC.